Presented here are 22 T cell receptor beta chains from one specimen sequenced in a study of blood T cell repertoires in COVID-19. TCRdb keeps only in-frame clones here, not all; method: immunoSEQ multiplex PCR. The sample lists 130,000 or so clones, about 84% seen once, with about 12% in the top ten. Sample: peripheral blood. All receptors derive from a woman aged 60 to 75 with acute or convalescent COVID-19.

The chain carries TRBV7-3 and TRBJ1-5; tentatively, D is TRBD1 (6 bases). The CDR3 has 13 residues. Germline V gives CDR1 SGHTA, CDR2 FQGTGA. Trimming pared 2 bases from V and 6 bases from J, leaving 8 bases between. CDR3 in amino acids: CASSLVRGQPQHF. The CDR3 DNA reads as TGTGCCAGCAGCTTAGTCAGGGGTCAGCCCCAGCATTTT.

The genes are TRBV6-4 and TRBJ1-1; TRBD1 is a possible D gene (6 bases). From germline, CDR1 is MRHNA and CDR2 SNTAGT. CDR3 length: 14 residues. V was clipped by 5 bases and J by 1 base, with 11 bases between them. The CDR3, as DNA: TGTGCCAGCAGTACAGGGAGCCCGAACACTGAAGCTTTCTTT. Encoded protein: CASSTGSPNTEAFF.

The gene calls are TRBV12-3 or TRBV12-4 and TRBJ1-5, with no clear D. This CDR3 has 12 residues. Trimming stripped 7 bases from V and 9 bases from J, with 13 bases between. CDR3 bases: TGTGCCAGCACCAGCGGGCTTAGGCCCCAGCATTTT. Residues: CASTSGLRPQHF.

The CDR3 nucleotides are TGCGCCAGCAGCCCCCAATTAACGGGACACGTCTACAATGAGCAGTTCTTC. Translation: CASSPQLTGHVYNEQFF. The rearrangement links TRBV5-1 to TRBJ2-1; D may be TRBD1 (6 bases). Per the germline V gene, CDR1 is SGHRS and CDR2 is YFSETQ. The CDR3 is 17 amino acids. Deletions cut 4 bases from V and 3 bases from J, with 20 bases between.

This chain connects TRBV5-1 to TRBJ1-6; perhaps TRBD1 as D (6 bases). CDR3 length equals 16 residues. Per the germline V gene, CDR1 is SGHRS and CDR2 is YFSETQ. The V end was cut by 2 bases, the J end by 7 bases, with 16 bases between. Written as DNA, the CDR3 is TGCGCCAGCAGCTTAGGTTCAACAGGGCCGAATTCACCCCTCCACTTT. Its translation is CASSLGSTGPNSPLHF.

The CDR3 DNA reads TGCGCCAGCAGCCGGGGACAGTTGAACACTGAAGCTTTCTTT. This sequence encodes CASSRGQLNTEAFF. J is TRBJ1-1 and V is TRBV5-1; the match to TRBD1 covers 7 bases. Trimming took 4 bases from V and 0 from J; bases not matched to a gene: 3. The CDR3 covers 14 residues. Germline CDR1 is SGHRS and CDR2 is YFSETQ.

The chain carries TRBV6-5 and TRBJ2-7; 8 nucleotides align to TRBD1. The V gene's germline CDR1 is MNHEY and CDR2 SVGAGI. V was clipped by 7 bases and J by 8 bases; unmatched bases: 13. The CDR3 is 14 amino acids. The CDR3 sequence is CASNAGGNGKKQYF. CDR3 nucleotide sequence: TGTGCCAGCAACGCAGGGGGCAATGGGAAAAAGCAGTACTTC.

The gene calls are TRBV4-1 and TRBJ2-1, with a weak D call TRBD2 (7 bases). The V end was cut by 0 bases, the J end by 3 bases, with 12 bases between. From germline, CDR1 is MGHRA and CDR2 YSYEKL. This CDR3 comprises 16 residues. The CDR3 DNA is TGCGCCAGCAGCCAAGAGAGGGGGGGCGGCTACAATGAGCAGTTCTTC. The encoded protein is CASSQERGGGYNEQFF.

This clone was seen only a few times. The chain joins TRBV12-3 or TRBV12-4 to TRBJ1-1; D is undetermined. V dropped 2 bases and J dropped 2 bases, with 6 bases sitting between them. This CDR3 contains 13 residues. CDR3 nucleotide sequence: TGTGCCAGCAGTTTACGGGAAAACACTGAAGCTTTCTTT. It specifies CASSLRENTEAFF.

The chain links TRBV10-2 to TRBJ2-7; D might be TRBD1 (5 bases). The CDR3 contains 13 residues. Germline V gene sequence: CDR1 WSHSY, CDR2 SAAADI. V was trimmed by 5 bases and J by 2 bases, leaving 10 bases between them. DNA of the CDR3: TGCGCCAGCAGTCCTCAGGGTCCCTACGAGCAGTACGTC. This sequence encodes CASSPQGPYEQYV.

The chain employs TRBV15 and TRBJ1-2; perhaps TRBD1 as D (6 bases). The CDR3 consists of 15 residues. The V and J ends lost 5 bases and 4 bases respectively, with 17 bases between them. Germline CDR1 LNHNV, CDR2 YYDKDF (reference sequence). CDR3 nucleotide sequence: TGTGCCACCAGCGGGGACATTGGGGGCCCCTATGGCTACACCTTC. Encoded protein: CATSGDIGGPYGYTF. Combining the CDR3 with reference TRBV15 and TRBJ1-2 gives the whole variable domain DAMVIQNPRYQVTQFGKPVTLSCSQTLNHNVMYWYQQKSSQAPKLLFHYYDKDFNNEADTPDNFQSRRPNTSFCFLDIRSPGLGDTAMYLCATSGDIGGPYGYTFGSGTRLTVV.

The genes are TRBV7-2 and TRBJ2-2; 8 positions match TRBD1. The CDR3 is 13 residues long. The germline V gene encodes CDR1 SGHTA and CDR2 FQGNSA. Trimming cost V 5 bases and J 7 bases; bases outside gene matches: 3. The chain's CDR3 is CASSADRVGELFF. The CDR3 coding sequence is TGTGCCAGCAGCGCGGACAGGGTCGGGGAGCTGTTTTTT.

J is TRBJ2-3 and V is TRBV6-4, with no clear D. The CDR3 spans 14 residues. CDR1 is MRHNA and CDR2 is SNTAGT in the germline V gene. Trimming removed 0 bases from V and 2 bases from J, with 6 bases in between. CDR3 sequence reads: CASSDSYNTDTQYF. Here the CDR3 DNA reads TGTGCCAGCAGTGACTCGTATAACACAGATACGCAGTATTTT.

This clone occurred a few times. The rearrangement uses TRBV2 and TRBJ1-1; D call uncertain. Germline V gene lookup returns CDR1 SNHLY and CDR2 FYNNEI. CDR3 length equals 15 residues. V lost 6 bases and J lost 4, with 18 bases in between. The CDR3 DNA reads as TGTGCCAGCAGGGACCCAGGTGCTGGGAGCACTGAAGCTTTCTTT. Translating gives CASRDPGAGSTEAFF.

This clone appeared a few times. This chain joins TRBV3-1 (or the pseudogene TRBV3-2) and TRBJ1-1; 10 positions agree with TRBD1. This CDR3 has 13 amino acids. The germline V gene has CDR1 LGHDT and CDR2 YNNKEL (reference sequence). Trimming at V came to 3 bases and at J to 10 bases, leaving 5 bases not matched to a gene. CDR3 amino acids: CASSQMTGGAAFF. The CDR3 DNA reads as TGTGCCAGCAGCCAGATGACAGGGGGCGCAGCTTTCTTT.

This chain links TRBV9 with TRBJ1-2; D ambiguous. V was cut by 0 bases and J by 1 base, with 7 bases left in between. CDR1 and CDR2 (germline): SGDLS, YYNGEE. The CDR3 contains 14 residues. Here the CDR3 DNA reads TGTGCCAGCAGCGTAGCTCGGGGTAACTATGGCTACACCTTC. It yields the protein CASSVARGNYGYTF.

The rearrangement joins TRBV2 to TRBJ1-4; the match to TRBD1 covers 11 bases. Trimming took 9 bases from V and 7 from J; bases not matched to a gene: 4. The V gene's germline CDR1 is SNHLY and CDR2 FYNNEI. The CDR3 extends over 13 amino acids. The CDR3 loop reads CARSGTGGEKLFF. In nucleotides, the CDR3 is TGTGCCAGATCCGGGACAGGGGGTGAAAAACTGTTTTTT. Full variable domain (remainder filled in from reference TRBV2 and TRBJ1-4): EPEVTQTPSHQVTQMGQEVILRCVPISNHLYFYWYRQILGQKVEFLVSFYNNEISEKSEIFDDQFSVERPDGSNFTLKIRSTKLEDSAMYFCARSGTGGEKLFFGSGTQLSVL.

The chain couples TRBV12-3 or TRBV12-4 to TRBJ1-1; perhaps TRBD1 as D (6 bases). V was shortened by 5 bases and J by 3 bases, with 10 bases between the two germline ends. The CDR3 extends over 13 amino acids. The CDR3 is CASSPTGYTEAFF. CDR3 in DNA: TGTGCCAGCAGTCCTACAGGGTACACTGAAGCTTTCTTT.

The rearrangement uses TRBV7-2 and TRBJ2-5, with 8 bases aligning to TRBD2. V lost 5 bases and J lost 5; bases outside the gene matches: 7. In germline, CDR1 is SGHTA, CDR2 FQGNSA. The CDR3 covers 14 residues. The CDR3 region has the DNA TGTGCCAGCAGCCCGGGAGGGGGAAGGGAGACCCAGTACTTC. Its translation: CASSPGGGRETQYF. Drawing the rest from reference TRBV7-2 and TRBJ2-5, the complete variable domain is GAGVSQSPSNKVTEKGKDVELRCDPISGHTALYWYRQSLGQGLEFLIYFQGNSAPDKSGLPSDRFSAERTGGSVSTLTIQRTQQEDSAVYLCASSPGGGRETQYFGPGTRLLVL.

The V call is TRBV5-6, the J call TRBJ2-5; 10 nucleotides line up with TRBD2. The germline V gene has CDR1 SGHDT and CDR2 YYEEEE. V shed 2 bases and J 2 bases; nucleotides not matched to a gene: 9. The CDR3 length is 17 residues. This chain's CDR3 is CASSFRLRTSGQETQYF. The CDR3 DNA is TGTGCCAGCAGCTTTCGGCTGAGGACTAGCGGACAAGAGACCCAGTACTTC.

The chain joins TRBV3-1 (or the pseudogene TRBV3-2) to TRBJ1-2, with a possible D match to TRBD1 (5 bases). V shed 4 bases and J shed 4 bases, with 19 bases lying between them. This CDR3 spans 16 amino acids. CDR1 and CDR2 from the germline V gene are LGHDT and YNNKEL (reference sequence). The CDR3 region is CASSPSFRAGGYGYTF. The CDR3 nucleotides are TGTGCCAGCAGCCCCTCCTTCAGGGCAGGCGGCTATGGCTACACCTTC.

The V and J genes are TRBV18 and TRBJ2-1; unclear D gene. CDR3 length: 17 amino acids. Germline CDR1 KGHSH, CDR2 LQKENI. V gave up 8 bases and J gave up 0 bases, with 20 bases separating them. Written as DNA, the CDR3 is TGTGCCAGCGTCCTCCCAACGGTCCTACTCTCCTACAATGAGCAGTTCTTC. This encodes CASVLPTVLLSYNEQFF.